These 31 T cell receptor beta chains were all obtained from the same sample, sequenced in a study of regulatory T cells in long-lasting Graves disease. The time point: persistent/refractory GD, antithyroid drugs over 5 years with positive TRAb. There was RNA extracted from PBMCs, and the TCR library was made from it. TCR beta libraries were built with iRepertoire HTBI primers and Arm-PCR of CDR3 regions. TCRdb reanalysed the multiplex PCR reads using MiXCR and keeps one entry per CDR3 protein. The table shows over 650,000 distinct CDR3 sequences, with about 32% occurring only once. Specimen: peripheral blood mononuclear cells (PBMCs), collected when the disease was refractory, from a patient treated with antithyroid drugs. Source of these receptors: a female donor with Graves disease.

The chain has TRBV4-1 and TRBJ1-3; D is possibly TRBD1 (6 bases). Germline values: CDR1 MGHRA, CDR2 YSYEKL. This CDR3 is built from 15 residues. Trimming stripped 9 bases from V and 2 bases from J, with 17 bases between. CDR3 DNA sequence: TGCGCCAGTACGGTAGCAGGGGTACCTGGAAACACCATATATTTT. Protein product: CASTVAGVPGNTIYF.

The gene calls are TRBV20-1 and TRBJ1-2, with 7 bases identical to TRBD1. The V gene end was trimmed by 3 bases and the J gene end by 4 bases; junction bases not matched to a gene: 8. Per the germline V gene, CDR1 is DFQATT and CDR2 is SNEGSKA (reference sequence). This CDR3 comprises 14 residues. CDR3 in DNA: TGCAGTGCTAGCCTCCAGACAGGGAGCTATGGCTACACCTTC. Translation gives CSASLQTGSYGYTF.

At least ten counts were recorded for this clonotype. V gene TRBV12-3 or TRBV12-4 combines with J gene TRBJ2-5; 7 bases are shared with TRBD1. V shed 7 bases, J shed 5 bases, and the junction held 16 bases outside the gene matches. This CDR3 is 16 amino acids long. This chain's CDR3 is CASTLGWKGAWETQYF. In DNA form, the CDR3 reads TGTGCCAGCACCCTGGGGTGGAAGGGGGCTTGGGAGACCCAGTACTTC.

This chain joins TRBV11-2 and TRBJ2-5; 11 bases agree with TRBD2. The CDR3 contains 17 residues. V gave up 5 bases and J gave up 3 bases; unmatched junction bases: 11. CDR1 and CDR2 from the germline V gene are SGHAT and FQNNGV. The CDR3 here is CASSLRLAGGGEETQYF. The CDR3 DNA sequence: TGTGCCAGCAGCCTCCGGTTAGCGGGAGGGGGGGAAGAGACCCAGTACTTC.

This clonotype was observed a few times. This chain links TRBV29-1 with TRBJ2-7; D unresolved. Germline CDR1 and CDR2: SQVTM and ANQGSEA. With 3 bases removed from V and 3 bases from J, the gap between germline ends came to 9 bases. The CDR3 runs to 12 residues. CDR3 bases: TGCAGCGTTGAGTCCAATGACTACGAGCAGTACTTC. Translation gives CSVESNDYEQYF.

This clonotype was detected a few times. The chain employs TRBV27 and TRBJ2-7, with D uncertain. The CDR3 is 12 amino acids. Per the germline V gene, CDR1 is MNHEY and CDR2 is SMNVEV (reference sequence). The V end was cut by 1 base, the J end by 7 bases, with 8 bases between. The CDR3 sequence is CASSLFGLEQYF. Here the CDR3 DNA reads TGTGCCAGCAGTTTATTCGGATTGGAGCAGTACTTC.

The sample holds many counts of this clonotype. This rearrangement joins TRBV28 to TRBJ2-5, with TRBD1 as a possible D gene (6 bases). Between the trimmed V and J ends, which lost 0 bases and 2 bases, there was a span of 10 bases. The CDR3 contains 15 residues. Germline values: CDR1 MDHEN, CDR2 SYDVKM. CDR3 bases: TGTGCCAGCAGTTTATGGGACAGTTTTCAAGAGACCCAGTACTTC. Amino acid sequence: CASSLWDSFQETQYF.

The chain combines TRBV6-9 with TRBJ1-2; perhaps TRBD1 as D (6 bases). Deletions cut 3 bases from V and 8 bases from J, with 19 bases between. Per germline, CDR1 MNHGY and CDR2 SVAAGI. This CDR3 is built from 15 residues. In DNA, the CDR3 is TGTGCCAGCAGTTACGCGACTGGGGGCAGGGTCGGCTACACCTTC. Its translation is CASSYATGGRVGYTF.

V usage is TRBV29-1 and J usage is TRBJ2-1; 9 bases align to TRBD2. This CDR3 has 13 residues. CDR1 is SQVTM and CDR2 is ANQGSEA in the germline V gene. V dropped 4 bases and J dropped 6; count of bases not matched to a gene: 4. The CDR3 is CSVGAGGSNEQFF. The CDR3, as DNA: TGCAGCGTTGGGGCGGGAGGGTCCAATGAGCAGTTCTTC.

This rearrangement joins TRBV7-9 to TRBJ2-5, with 14 bases lining up with TRBD2. Unmatched junction bases numbered 8, after V lost 4 bases and J lost 4 bases. CDR1 and CDR2 (germline): SEHNR, FQNEAQ (reference sequence). The CDR3 length is 17 residues. CDR3 sequence (DNA): TGTGCCAGCAGCTCAACGACTAGCGGGAGGGCCGGAGAGACCCAGTACTTC. Amino acid sequence: CASSSTTSGRAGETQYF.

This clonotype was recorded many times. The V call is TRBV2, the J call TRBJ1-2; D remains ambiguous. This CDR3 comprises 13 residues. Germline CDR1 SNHLY, CDR2 FYNNEI. V was clipped by 4 bases and J by 3 bases, with 9 bases between them. As DNA, the CDR3 is TGTGCCAGCAGTGGGCTGGCAGACTATGGCTACACCTTC. Its translation is CASSGLADYGYTF.

This clonotype was seen a single time. This sequence joins TRBV15 and TRBJ2-7; no firm D call. Germline V gene sequence: CDR1 LNHNV, CDR2 YYDKDF (reference sequence). The CDR3 length is 14 residues. V lost 7 bases to trimming and J lost 2 bases, with 15 bases between them. The CDR3 bases are TGTGCCACCAAGATTAGTCCCACCACCTACGAGCAGTACTTC. Translation: CATKISPTTYEQYF.

There are a few counts of this clonotype. The chain joins TRBV3-1 to TRBJ1-1, with 7 bases matching TRBD1. The CDR3 has 14 amino acids. V gave up 3 bases and J gave up 6 bases; unmatched junction bases: 7. From germline, CDR1 is LGHDT and CDR2 YNNKEL (reference sequence). DNA for the CDR3: TGTGCCAGCAGCCACCCAGACAGGGTCTCTGAAGCTTTCTTT. It yields the protein CASSHPDRVSEAFF.

The J gene is TRBJ1-2, the V gene TRBV5-6; maybe TRBD1 (5 bases). Germline CDR1 is SGHDT and CDR2 is YYEEEE. The V end was cut by 1 base, the J end by 14 bases, with 21 bases between. The CDR3 is 14 residues long. In DNA form, the CDR3 reads TGTGCCAGCAGCTTGATCGGGACTCCCGGAATTGAGACCTTC. Translating it yields CASSLIGTPGIETF. The variable domain in full, with the rest retrieved from reference TRBV5-6 and TRBJ1-2, is DAGVTQSPTHLIKTRGQQVTLRCSPKSGHDTVSWYQQALGQGPQFIFQYYEEEERQRGNFPDRFSGHQFPNYSSELNVNALLLGDSALYLCASSLIGTPGIETFGSGTRLTVV.

The chain is built from TRBV30 and TRBJ1-5; 7 nucleotides agree with TRBD1. V shed 2 bases and J 3 bases; nucleotides not matched to a gene: 4. The V gene's germline CDR1 is GTSNPN and CDR2 SVGIG (reference sequence). The CDR3 runs 14 residues. The CDR3 region has the DNA TGTGCCTGGAGTCCTGACAGGGCCAATCAGCCCCAGCATTTT. It translates to CAWSPDRANQPQHF.

With respect to this clonotype: One end of the junction varies from germline; a read error may be responsible. The chain uses TRBV27 and TRBJ1-1; D remains unclear. The CDR3 has 14 residues. The germline V gene encodes CDR1 MNHEY and CDR2 SMNVEV (reference sequence). The CDR3 region is CASSPETSGTEASF. The CDR3 region has the DNA TGTGCCAGCAGTCCCGAGACTAGTGGCACTGAAGCTTCCTTT.

V is TRBV18 and J is TRBJ2-6; D might be TRBD1 (6 bases). Trimming removed 4 bases at V and 3 bases at J, with 22 bases between. This CDR3 comprises 19 residues. In germline, CDR1 is KGHSH, CDR2 LQKENI. The CDR3 region has the DNA TGTGCCAGCTCACGCTCAGGACAGTTTTTCAAAAGTGGGGCCAACGTCCTGACTTTC. Translation gives CASSRSGQFFKSGANVLTF. The full variable domain, its missing parts supplied by reference TRBV18 and TRBJ2-6, is NAGVMQNPRHLVRRRGQEARLRCSPMKGHSHVYWYRQLPEEGLKFMVYLQKENIIDESGMPKERFSAEFPKEGPSILRIQQVVRGDSAAYFCASSRSGQFFKSGANVLTFGAGSRLTVL.

The count of this clonotype is one. The gene calls are TRBV24-1 and TRBJ2-2; TRBD1 is a possible D gene (7 bases). The ends were cut back, 7 bases at V and 4 bases at J, with 12 bases in the middle. The CDR3 runs 14 residues. Germline CDR1 is KGHDR and CDR2 is SFDVKD. CDR3 in amino acids: CATSAGQTTGELFF. The CDR3 DNA sequence: TGTGCCACCAGCGCGGGACAGACCACCGGGGAGCTGTTTTTT.

This clonotype was counted ten times or more. The J gene is TRBJ1-6, the V gene TRBV28, with a possible D match to TRBD1 (5 bases). The V and J ends lost 1 base and 14 bases respectively, with 15 bases between them. Germline CDR1 reads MDHEN; CDR2 reads SYDVKM. The CDR3 extends over 14 amino acids. The CDR3 DNA reads TGTGCCAGCAGTTTATTGGGCGCCCAAGGGGCCCTCCACTTT. Protein product: CASSLLGAQGALHF.

This clonotype was recorded at least ten times. The chain employs TRBV12-3 or TRBV12-4 and TRBJ2-7; 10 bases fit TRBD1. The CDR3 sequence is 16 residues long. The junction had 11 bases not matched to a gene; V was cut back by 5 bases and J by 4 bases. As DNA, the CDR3 is TGTGCCAGCAGTGTAGGGACAGGGGCGTATGAGTACGAGCAGTACTTC. This sequence encodes CASSVGTGAYEYEQYF.

The rearrangement links TRBV29-1 to TRBJ2-5; TRBD1 is a possible D gene (7 bases). Germline values: CDR1 SQVTM, CDR2 ANQGSEA. The CDR3 has 12 residues. Trimming stripped 3 bases from V and 5 bases from J, with 10 bases between. As DNA, the CDR3 is TGCAGCGTTGAGGAGGGACAGGAGACCCAGTACTTC. It specifies CSVEEGQETQYF.

This chain uses TRBV25-1 with TRBJ1-2, with TRBD1 as a possible D gene (5 bases). This CDR3 has 12 amino acids. CDR1 and CDR2 from the germline V gene are MGHDK and SYGVNS. V was cut by 2 bases and J by 9 bases, with 10 bases left in between. CDR3 sequence reads: CASSESRGRYTF. The DNA of the CDR3 is TGTGCCAGCAGTGAAAGTCGGGGACGCTACACCTTC.

This clonotype was detected only once. A much more abundant neighbour one base away suggests this may be a read error. This chain uses TRBV12-3 or TRBV12-4 with TRBJ2-5, with 10 bases lining up with TRBD1. This CDR3 spans 16 amino acids. The DNA for the CDR3 is TGTGCCAGCACCATAGGTCCGGGACAGGGGCAAGAGGCCCAGTACTTC. This translates into CASTIGPGQGQEAQYF.

This clonotype was counted a few times. The chain recombines TRBV18 with TRBJ1-4; TRBD1 is a possible D gene (5 bases). The CDR3 is made up of 15 amino acids. V was trimmed by 1 base and J by 6 bases, leaving 12 bases between them. Germline V CDR1 and CDR2: KGHSH, LQKENI. CDR3 protein: CASSPLSGTDEKLFF. DNA of the CDR3: TGTGCCAGCTCACCACTCTCAGGGACTGATGAAAAACTGTTTTTT. The full variable domain, completed using reference TRBV18 and TRBJ1-4, is NAGVMQNPRHLVRRRGQEARLRCSPMKGHSHVYWYRQLPEEGLKFMVYLQKENIIDESGMPKERFSAEFPKEGPSILRIQQVVRGDSAAYFCASSPLSGTDEKLFFGSGTQLSVL.

The genes are TRBV27 and TRBJ2-7, with D tentatively TRBD2 (6 bases). CDR1 is MNHEY and CDR2 is SMNVEV in the germline V gene (reference sequence). V lost 0 bases and J 2 bases, leaving 14 bases between the germline ends. This CDR3 comprises 16 residues. CDR3 DNA: TGTGCCAGCAGTTTATCGATGGTAGCGGTCGCCTACGAGCAGTACTTC. Encoded protein: CASSLSMVAVAYEQYF.

This clonotype was observed a handful of times. The V call is TRBV18, the J call TRBJ1-1; D uncertain. Trimming took 2 bases from V and 0 from J, leaving 7 bases between them. The germline V gene encodes CDR1 KGHSH and CDR2 LQKENI. CDR3 length equals 14 residues. The CDR3 bases are TGTGCCAGCTCACCAACAGAGTTGAACACTGAAGCTTTCTTT. Amino acid sequence: CASSPTELNTEAFF.

This clonotype was seen ten or more times. One end of the junction varies from germline; a read error may be responsible. The V gene is TRBV28, the J gene TRBJ2-7; 8 bases line up with TRBD1. The germline V gene encodes CDR1 MDHEN and CDR2 SYDVKM. The CDR3 extends over 14 amino acids. The DNA for the CDR3 is TGTGCCAGCAGTAAAACACCCAAGGGACAGGACACTTTTTTC. Its translation is CASSKTPKGQDTFF.

Only a few counts were recorded for this clonotype. The gene calls are TRBV7-2 and TRBJ2-7; D gene ambiguous. This CDR3 spans 15 amino acids. CDR1 is SGHTA and CDR2 is FQGNSA in the germline V gene. Trimming took off 6 bases at V and 0 bases at J, with 15 bases between the two ends. CDR3 sequence (DNA): TGTGCCAGCAGGGAGTCCGGACGGAGCTCCTACGAGCAGTACTTC. Its translation is CASRESGRSSYEQYF.

This clonotype was counted at least ten times. The chain uses TRBV6-1 and TRBJ1-2; D is uncertain. Trimming left V 3 bases short and J 7 bases short, with 12 bases between. The germline V gene encodes CDR1 MNHNS and CDR2 SASEGT. The CDR3 totals 13 residues. The CDR3 region is CASSETYPAGYTF. For the CDR3, the DNA is TGTGCCAGCAGTGAGACATATCCAGCTGGCTACACCTTC.

This chain links TRBV7-9 with TRBJ2-7, with a weak D call TRBD2 (5 bases). CDR3 length: 14 amino acids. Germline V lookup: CDR1 SEHNR, CDR2 FQNEAQ (reference sequence). The V end lost 4 bases, the J end lost 6 bases, and 16 bases lay between the germline ends. CDR3 nucleotides: TGTGCCAGCAGCTCACGGGCGGACGGGATCGAGCAGTACTTC. Encoded protein: CASSSRADGIEQYF.

The genes are TRBV2 and TRBJ2-2, with 16 bases matching TRBD2. V lost 10 bases to trimming and J lost 2 bases; unmatched junction nucleotides: 10. Germline V gene lookup returns CDR1 SNHLY and CDR2 FYNNEI. The CDR3 runs 18 residues. The CDR3 spells CATSGLAGGPKNTGELFF. The CDR3 DNA reads TGTGCCACTTCGGGACTAGCGGGAGGGCCTAAAAACACCGGGGAGCTGTTTTTT.